The clone carrying this T cell receptor (beta chain) was recorded once. This CDR3 region has 16 residues. Trimming shortened V by 2 bases and J by 3 bases, and 15 bases separated the two germline ends. The germline CDR1 and CDR2 sequences are WSHSY and SAAADI. This entry comes from a study of blood T cell repertoires in COVID-19. Overall study: Sources were T cells, B-cell-depleted T cells, or PBMCs; the material itself was cDNA or gDNA.

The protocol was immunoSEQ multiplex PCR, while the TCRdb copy is restricted to in-frame clones and leaves out a portion. The repertoire consists of more than 100,000 clones, with around 89% occurring once and the leading ten covering around 20%. The material sequenced was peripheral blood. This chain links TRBV10-2 with TRBJ2-3; D perhaps matches TRBD1 (7 bases). The TCR sequence derives from a man aged 50 or older with active or convalescent COVID-19. CDR3 nucleotides: TGCGCCAGCAGTGAGCACAGGGGAGGACGGACAGATACGCAGTATTTT. Encoded protein: CASSEHRGGRTDTQYF.